This paragraph reports one TCR beta chain. This receptor's antigen is unknown. It has no much larger one-base neighbor in the sample; base qualities were not kept. The CDR3 regions of human TCRbeta chains were analyzed by immunosequencing. Per the source publication's procedure: TCRs in the repertoires were compared against a reference library of SARS-CoV-2-specific TCRs that had been generated with the MIRA antigen-specificity platform. Breadth was defined as the fraction of unique TCRs that were SARS-CoV-2-associated. Depth was defined as the fraction of total T cells that were SARS-CoV-2-associated. Using the MIRA data, each spike-specific TCR was assigned both to the spike region to which the TCR was reactive and to a CD4 or CD8 class. Log10-transformed breadth and depth values were compared by one-way ANOVA with Sidak's multiple comparisons tests. Not all clones reach the TCRdb copy of this immuneACCESS table, which keeps in-frame sequences only. Checked studies attribute under half of the gap to unresolved V genes and leave the rest unexplained. That table supplies the V and J calls and clone size; D and trimming were determined from the DNA. Here the sample has fewer than 150,000 clones; around 87% occur a single time. Of the sample, 1.2% is held by the ten largest clones.

The germline V gene sets CDR1 to SGHRS and CDR2 to YFSETQ. The junction shows trimming of 3 bases on V and 6 bases on J, plus 9 bases between the germline ends. CDR3 length: 12 amino acids, cysteine to phenylalanine. Just the 36-base CDR3 DNA is kept, in frame starting at base 1. The data are from a study of T cell responses to AZD1222 COVID-19 vaccine (dated by TCRdb to the early 2020s). With regard to the full study: AZD1222 recipients whose second dose came at about 4 weeks and those whose second dose came at about 12 weeks were combined into one group, since spike-specific TCR depth and breadth did not differ between the two schedules. A total of 230 to 250 trial participants underwent TCR sequencing, of whom some 210 received two doses of AZD1222 and about 25 received two doses of the MenACWY control vaccine. Trial participants were enrolled by age into subgroups of 18-55, 56-69 and 70-plus years, and around 150, 28 and 57 TCR-sequenced participants, respectively, were included in these subgroups.

This specimen's time point label, per the study, means: baseline before first vaccination. Vaccinee samples came from UK trials COV001 and COV002, including a single-blind randomized controlled phase 2/3 trial of AZD1222 (ChAdOx1 nCoV-19) in healthy adults. For TCRbeta chain sequencing, PBMC samples from trial participants were taken at day 0 and at day 28 after the second dose. On the study overall, not on this receptor specifically: No day 14 peak-response samples were available, so repertoires were characterized only after the peak T cell response. Spike-specific TCR breadth and depth rose significantly after two AZD1222 doses compared with day 0 and with MenACWY recipients. Conclusions about previously exposed vaccinees were limited because only five to seven AZD1222 recipients were SARS-CoV-2 seropositive at baseline. In the small 56-69-year group, the increase in depth fell short of significance, most likely because of low power. CD4 TCRs associated with the vaccine covered the entire spike protein, and the dominant responses were in regions 160-218 and 743-854. Participants were mostly white British and included more females than males, and it was suggested by the authors that clonal diversity may have been underestimated. Reportedly, close to half of the unique spike-specific TCRs recognized epitopes lying outside the regions that are mutated in the B.1.351 and B.1.1.7 variants.

This receptor chain uses TRBV5-1 and TRBJ1-2, with a weak D call of TRBD1 (6 bases match). The specimen was peripheral blood, collected on day 0 of AZD1222 vaccination. The source of this sequence is an adult in good health. The DNA reads TGCGCCAGCAGCTCGGGGGGCGATGGCTACACCTTC. Its translation is CASSSGGDGYTF.